The source of this T cell receptor beta chain is a study of T cell repertoires in cytomegalovirus infection. Study at large: Matching HLA type, along with CMV infection, was indicated by public TCR beta signatures.

CDR3 length: 19 residues. The V and J ends lost 3 bases and 0 bases, in that order; junction bases with no gene match: 16. In germline, CDR1 is SEHNR, CDR2 FQNEAQ (reference sequence). This clonotype was counted only a few times. The antigen is unknown. TCRdb reanalysed the reads using MiXCR and keeps one entry per CDR3 protein. The table shows 700,000 to 900,000 distinct CDR3 sequences, with 29% occurring only once. Study findings and constraints: HLA-C-restricted CMV clonotypes gave the most frequent clonotype in two of eight donors.

The TCR was taken from a human donor in good health (CMV status not recorded). Some clones in this sample may be carry-over from other donors' samples. The source material was cultured CD8+ T cells from PBMCs, sampled from culture after CMV antigen stimulation. The chain links TRBV7-9 to TRBJ2-5, with TRBD1 identical over 7 bases. The CDR3 is CASSFSPSGQVFYQETQYF. The CDR3 bases are TGTGCCAGCAGCTTCTCTCCGAGCGGACAGGTCTTCTACCAAGAGACCCAGTACTTC.